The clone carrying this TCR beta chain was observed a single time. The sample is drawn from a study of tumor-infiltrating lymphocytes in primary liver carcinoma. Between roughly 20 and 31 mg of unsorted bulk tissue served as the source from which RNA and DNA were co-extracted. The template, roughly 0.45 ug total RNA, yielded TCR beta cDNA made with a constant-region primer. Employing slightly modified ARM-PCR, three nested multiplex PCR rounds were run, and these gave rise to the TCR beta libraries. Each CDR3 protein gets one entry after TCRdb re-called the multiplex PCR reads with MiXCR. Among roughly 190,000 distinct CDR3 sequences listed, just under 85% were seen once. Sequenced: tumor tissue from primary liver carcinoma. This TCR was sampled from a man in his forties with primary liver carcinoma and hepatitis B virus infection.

The CDR3 loop is CASSGQFNTGELFF. DNA for the CDR3: TGTGCCAGCTCGGGTCAGTTCAACACCGGGGAGCTGTTTTTT. The chain uses TRBV11-2 and TRBJ2-2; D is ambiguous. The germline gives CDR1 SGHAT, CDR2 FQNNGV. Trimming cost V 8 bases and J 2 bases, with 12 bases left between them. The CDR3 runs 14 residues.